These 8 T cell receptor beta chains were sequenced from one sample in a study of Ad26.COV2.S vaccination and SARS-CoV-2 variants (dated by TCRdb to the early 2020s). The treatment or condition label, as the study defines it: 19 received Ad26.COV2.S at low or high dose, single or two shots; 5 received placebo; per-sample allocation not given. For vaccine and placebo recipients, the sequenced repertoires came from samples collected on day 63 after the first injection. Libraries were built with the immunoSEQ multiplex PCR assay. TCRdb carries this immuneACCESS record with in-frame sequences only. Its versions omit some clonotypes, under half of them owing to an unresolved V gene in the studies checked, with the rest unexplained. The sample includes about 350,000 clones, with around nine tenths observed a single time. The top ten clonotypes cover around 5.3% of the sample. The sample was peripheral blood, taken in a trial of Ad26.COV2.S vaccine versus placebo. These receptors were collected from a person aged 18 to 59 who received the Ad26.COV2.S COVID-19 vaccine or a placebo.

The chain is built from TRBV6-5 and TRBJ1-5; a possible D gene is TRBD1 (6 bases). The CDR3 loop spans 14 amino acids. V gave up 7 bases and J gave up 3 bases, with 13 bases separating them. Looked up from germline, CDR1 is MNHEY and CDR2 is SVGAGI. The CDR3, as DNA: TGTGCCAGCATCTTTGGGGGCCACAATCAGCCCCAGCATTTT. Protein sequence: CASIFGGHNQPQHF.

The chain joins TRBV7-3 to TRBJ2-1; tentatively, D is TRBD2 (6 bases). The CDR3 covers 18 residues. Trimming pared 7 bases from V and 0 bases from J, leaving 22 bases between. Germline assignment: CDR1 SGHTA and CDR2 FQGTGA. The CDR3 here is CASIREECPPSSYNEQFF. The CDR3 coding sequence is TGTGCCAGCATAAGGGAGGAGTGCCCCCCTAGCTCCTACAATGAGCAGTTCTTC.

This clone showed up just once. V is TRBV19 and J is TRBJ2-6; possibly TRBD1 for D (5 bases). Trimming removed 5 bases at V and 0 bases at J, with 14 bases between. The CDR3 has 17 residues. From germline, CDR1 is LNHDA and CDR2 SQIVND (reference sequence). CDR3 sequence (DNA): TGTGCCAGTAGTGGTAGACAGCAGAGCTCTGGGGCCAACGTCCTGACTTTC. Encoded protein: CASSGRQQSSGANVLTF. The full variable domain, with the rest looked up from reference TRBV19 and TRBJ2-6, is DGGITQSPKYLFRKEGQNVTLSCEQNLNHDAMYWYRQDPGQGLRLIYYSQIVNDFQKGDIAEGYSVSREKKESFPLTVTSAQKNPTAFYLCASSGRQQSSGANVLTFGAGSRLTVL.

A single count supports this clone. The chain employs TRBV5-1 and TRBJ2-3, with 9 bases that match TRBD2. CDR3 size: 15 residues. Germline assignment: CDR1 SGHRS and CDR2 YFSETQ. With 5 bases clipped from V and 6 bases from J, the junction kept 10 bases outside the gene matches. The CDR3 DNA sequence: TGCGCCAGCAGTCCCGAGGGACTAGCATACGATACGCAGTATTTT. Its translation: CASSPEGLAYDTQYF.

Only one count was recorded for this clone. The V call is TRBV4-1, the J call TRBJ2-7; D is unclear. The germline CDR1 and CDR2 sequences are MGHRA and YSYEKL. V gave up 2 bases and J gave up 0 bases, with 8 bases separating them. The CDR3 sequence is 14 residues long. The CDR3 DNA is TGCGCCAGCAGCCAACTCTTCAGCTCCTACGAGCAGTACTTC. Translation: CASSQLFSSYEQYF.

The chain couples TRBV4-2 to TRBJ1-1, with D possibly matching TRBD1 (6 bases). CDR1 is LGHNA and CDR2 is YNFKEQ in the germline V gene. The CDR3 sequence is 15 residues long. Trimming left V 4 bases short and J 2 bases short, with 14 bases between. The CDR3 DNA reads TGTGCCAGCAGCCCCGACGGACAGTTCAACACTGAAGCTTTCTTT. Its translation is CASSPDGQFNTEAFF.

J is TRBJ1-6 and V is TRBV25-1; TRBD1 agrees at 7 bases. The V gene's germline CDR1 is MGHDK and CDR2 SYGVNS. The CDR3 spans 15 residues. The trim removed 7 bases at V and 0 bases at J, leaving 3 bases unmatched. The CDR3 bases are TGTGCCAGCACAGGGGGGCTCTCCTATAATTCACCCCTCCACTTT. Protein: CASTGGLSYNSPLHF.

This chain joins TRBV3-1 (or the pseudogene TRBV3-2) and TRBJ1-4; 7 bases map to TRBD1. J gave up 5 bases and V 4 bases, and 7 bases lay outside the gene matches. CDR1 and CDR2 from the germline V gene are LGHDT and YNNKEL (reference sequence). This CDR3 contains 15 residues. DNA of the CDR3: TGTGCCAGCAGCCTCTCGGGACAGAGAAATGAAAAACTGTTTTTT. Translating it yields CASSLSGQRNEKLFF.